A single sample is the source of the 27 T cell receptor beta chains below, sequenced in a study of blood T cell repertoires in COVID-19. Clones were read by immunoSEQ multiplex PCR, and TCRdb kept only the in-frame ones, dropping some. The sample includes a few hundred thousand clones, roughly 82% of them seen just once. The source material was peripheral blood. The origin of the receptors is an older man with acute or convalescent COVID-19.

This chain uses TRBV5-5 with TRBJ1-5; D uncertain. CDR3 length: 14 residues. V was pared by 0 bases and J by 0 bases, with 4 bases between. Looked up from germline, CDR1 is SGHKS and CDR2 is YYEKEE (reference sequence). The CDR3 coding sequence is TGTGCCAGCAGCTTGGTCAATAGCAATCAGCCCCAGCATTTT. Translated: CASSLVNSNQPQHF.

The rearrangement joins TRBV5-1 to TRBJ2-1; a possible D gene is TRBD1 (5 bases). The germline CDR1 and CDR2 sequences are SGHRS and YFSETQ. The germline V and J ends were trimmed by 0 bases and 9 bases, with 16 bases remaining between them. The CDR3 covers 15 residues. CDR3 DNA: TGCGCCAGCAGCTTGGGACAGTTTGGCGCAAGTGAGCAGTTCTTC. This translates into CASSLGQFGASEQFF.

CDR3 DNA: TGCGCCAGCAGCTTGTCCCAGGGGAACTACAATGAGCAGTTCTTC. Its translation: CASSLSQGNYNEQFF. The V and J genes are TRBV5-1 and TRBJ2-1, with D possibly matching TRBD1 (6 bases). Trimming took off 1 base at V and 3 bases at J, with 11 bases between the two ends. Germline V gene data show CDR1 as SGHRS and CDR2 as YFSETQ. CDR3 length: 15 amino acids.

This CDR3 reads CASSLGLASSYNEQFF. The CDR3 nucleotides read TGTGCCAGCAGCCTGGGACTAGCAAGCTCCTACAATGAGCAGTTCTTC. The chain recombines TRBV7-9 with TRBJ2-1, with 9 nucleotides matching TRBD2. The CDR3 is 16 amino acids. Germline loops: CDR1 SEHNR, CDR2 FQNEAQ (reference sequence). Trimming removed 5 bases from V and 0 bases from J; junction bases left unmatched: 5. Together with reference TRBV7-9 and TRBJ2-1, the CDR3 gives the full variable domain: DTGVSQNPRHKITKRGQNVTFRCDPISEHNRLYWYRQTLGQGPEFLTYFQNEAQLEKSRLLSDRFSAERPKGSFSTLEIQRTEQGDSAMYLCASSLGLASSYNEQFFGPGTRLTVL.

This clone was detected only a few times. Other DNA sequences in this specimen translate into the identical CDR3. The V gene is TRBV11-2, the J gene TRBJ1-1, with 8 bases matching TRBD1. Germline V gives CDR1 SGHAT, CDR2 FQNNGV. The length of the CDR3 is 14 residues. V was pared by 5 bases and J by 1 base, with 3 bases of the junction left unmatched. The CDR3 nucleotides are TGTGCCAGCAGCCTGGGACAGGCGAACACTGAAGCTTTCTTT. Amino acid sequence: CASSLGQANTEAFF.

The rearrangement uses TRBV28 and TRBJ1-2, with 7 bases that match TRBD1. This CDR3 has 15 amino acids. Germline V gives CDR1 MDHEN, CDR2 SYDVKM. With 6 bases clipped from V and 1 base from J, the junction kept 8 bases outside the gene matches. The DNA of the CDR3 is TGTGCCAGCAGCCCTCGACAGGGAGGTAACTATGGCTACACCTTC. It codes for CASSPRQGGNYGYTF.

This clone was seen a handful of times. The rearrangement links TRBV19 to TRBJ2-7; no definite D call. There are 16 residues in the CDR3. The V and J ends lost 4 bases and 1 base respectively, with 17 bases between them. Germline V gives CDR1 LNHDA, CDR2 SQIVND (reference sequence). The CDR3: CASSTSGSRPSYEQYF. CDR3 coding DNA: TGTGCCAGTAGTACCAGTGGCAGTCGCCCTTCCTACGAGCAGTACTTC.

The chain recombines TRBV5-1 with TRBJ2-1; 7 nucleotides line up with TRBD2. V shed 4 bases and J 7 bases; nucleotides not matched to a gene: 17. The CDR3 is 17 residues long. The germline V gene encodes CDR1 SGHRS and CDR2 YFSETQ. CDR3 region: CASSPEVRRRGGNEQFF. CDR3 nucleotides: TGCGCCAGCAGCCCGGAGGTGCGTCGGAGGGGAGGGAATGAGCAGTTCTTC.

The genes are TRBV6-5 and TRBJ1-1; TRBD1 might be the D (6 bases). V gave up 4 bases and J gave up 6 bases, with 18 bases separating them. Germline values: CDR1 MNHEY, CDR2 SVGAGI. The length of the CDR3 is 15 residues. Written as DNA, the CDR3 is TGTGCCAGCAGTTCTCGACTCACAGGGACCCCTGAAGCTTTCTTT. Translation: CASSSRLTGTPEAFF.

Written as DNA, the CDR3 is TGTGCCAGCAGCTCGCGGGGTTTAGGTGAAAAACTGTTTTTT. Residues: CASSSRGLGEKLFF. The chain has TRBV5-5 and TRBJ1-4; no clear D. V was pared by 3 bases and J by 7 bases, with 13 bases between. Germline V lookup: CDR1 SGHKS, CDR2 YYEKEE (reference sequence). The CDR3 runs 14 residues. Using reference TRBV5-5 and TRBJ1-4 for the parts outside the CDR3, the full variable domain is DAGVTQSPTHLIKTRGQQVTLRCSPISGHKSVSWYQQVLGQGPQFIFQYYEKEERGRGNFPDRFSARQFPNYSSELNVNALLLGDSALYLCASSSRGLGEKLFFGSGTQLSVL.

Comments on this clone: The same CDR3 also results from other DNA sequences found in this sample. The chain uses TRBV12-3 or TRBV12-4 and TRBJ1-3; TRBD1 might be the D (6 bases). There are 13 residues in the CDR3. Trimming pared 9 bases from V and 1 base from J, leaving 10 bases between. The CDR3 bases are TGTGCCAGTTCCAGGGGATCTGGAAACACCATATATTTT. Encoded protein: CASSRGSGNTIYF.

This chain joins TRBV19 and TRBJ2-2; TRBD2 agrees at 13 bases. Per the germline V gene, CDR1 is LNHDA and CDR2 is SQIVND (reference sequence). V shed 4 bases and J 7 bases; nucleotides not matched to a gene: 6. This CDR3 has 16 amino acids. For the CDR3, the DNA is TGTGCCAGTAGTAGAGGGACTAGCGGGATTTTCGGGGAGCTGTTTTTT. Its protein product is CASSRGTSGIFGELFF. Combining the CDR3 with reference TRBV19 and TRBJ2-2 gives the whole variable domain DGGITQSPKYLFRKEGQNVTLSCEQNLNHDAMYWYRQDPGQGLRLIYYSQIVNDFQKGDIAEGYSVSREKKESFPLTVTSAQKNPTAFYLCASSRGTSGIFGELFFGEGSRLTVL.

The V gene is TRBV19, the J gene TRBJ2-7, with 8 bases aligning to TRBD1. The germline gives CDR1 LNHDA, CDR2 SQIVND (reference sequence). Germline trimming cut 5 bases from V and 5 bases from J; bases unmatched to any gene: 14. CDR3 size: 16 residues. DNA for the CDR3: TGTGCCAGTAGTGAATCCGCCGGGACAGGAGCCAACGAGCAGTACTTC. Its protein is CASSESAGTGANEQYF.

There are a few counts of this clone. The chain has TRBV7-8 and TRBJ1-4; 10 bases match TRBD1. The V and J ends lost 4 bases and 8 bases, in that order; junction bases with no gene match: 10. Germline lookup yields CDR1 SGHVS and CDR2 FQNEAQ. CDR3 length: 16 residues. The CDR3 region is CASSSGPGQGHEKLFF. CDR3 coding DNA: TGTGCCAGCAGCTCTGGACCGGGACAGGGGCACGAAAAACTGTTTTTT.

This clone was detected once. V is TRBV19 and J is TRBJ1-4, with 9 nucleotides matching TRBD1. The CDR3 length is 14 residues. Germline assignment: CDR1 LNHDA and CDR2 SQIVND (reference sequence). The ends lost 6 bases at V and 6 bases at J; junction bases unmatched: 5. CDR3 coding DNA: TGTGCCAGTAGCACCGGGACAGGGCATGAAAAACTGTTTTTT. Translation: CASSTGTGHEKLFF.

This clone was seen only once. The rearrangement links TRBV19 to TRBJ2-4; 7 nucleotides align to TRBD1. Germline trimming cut 1 base from V and 4 bases from J; bases unmatched to any gene: 4. Looked up from germline, CDR1 is LNHDA and CDR2 is SQIVND (reference sequence). The CDR3 covers 15 residues. The CDR3 sequence: CASSIAPGQKNIQYF. The CDR3, as DNA: TGTGCCAGTAGTATAGCCCCGGGACAGAAAAACATTCAGTACTTC.

The chain joins TRBV24-1 to TRBJ1-2; weak D call: TRBD1 (6 bases). The V gene's germline CDR1 is KGHDR and CDR2 SFDVKD. This CDR3 spans 14 amino acids. Trimming left V 4 bases short and J 6 bases short, with 14 bases between. The CDR3 DNA sequence: TGTGCCACCAGTGACGCACAGGGAAGGGATGGCTACACCTTC. This translates into CATSDAQGRDGYTF.

Comments on this clone: At one of its ends the junction is not consistent with the germline gene, which may arise from a read error. The chain is built from TRBV3-1 (or the pseudogene TRBV3-2) and TRBJ2-7, with 16 positions matching TRBD2. CDR1 is LGHDT and CDR2 is YNNKEL in the germline V gene (reference sequence). The CDR3 sequence is 16 residues long. The CDR3 coding sequence is TGTGCCAGCAGCCAAAACCACGGAGGGACTAGCGGGAGGGCCTTCTTC. It yields the protein CASSQNHGGTSGRAFF.

The V call is TRBV11-3, the J call TRBJ1-2; D gene unclear. Between the trimmed V and J ends, which lost 0 bases and 0 bases, there was a span of 11 bases. This CDR3 spans 16 amino acids. Germline lookup yields CDR1 SGHNT and CDR2 YENEEA. CDR3: CASSLDLGPANYGYTF. CDR3 nucleotide sequence: TGTGCCAGCAGCTTAGATCTAGGCCCAGCTAACTATGGCTACACCTTC.

Of note for this clone: This specimen includes other DNA sequences encoding the same CDR3. The chain links TRBV29-1 to TRBJ2-1; TRBD2 is a possible D gene (7 bases). Germline V gene data show CDR1 as SQVTM and CDR2 as ANQGSEA. The CDR3 runs 11 residues. Trimming removed 6 bases at V and 7 bases at J, with 10 bases between. CDR3: CSVGGANEQFF. The DNA of the CDR3 is TGCAGCGTAGGGGGGGCAAATGAGCAGTTCTTC.

The rearrangement joins TRBV10-3 to TRBJ1-2; D is perhaps TRBD1 (6 bases). The CDR3 is made up of 15 amino acids. Between the trimmed V and J ends, which lost 5 bases and 2 bases, there was a span of 15 bases. Germline V gives CDR1 ENHRY, CDR2 SYGVKD. CDR3 sequence reads: CAISTTTGPNYGYTF. CDR3 bases: TGTGCCATCAGTACCACGACAGGCCCGAACTATGGCTACACCTTC.

The chain combines TRBV5-1 with TRBJ1-2; 7 bases agree with TRBD1. CDR1 is SGHRS, CDR2 YFSETQ, per germline. Unmatched junction bases numbered 7, after V lost 0 bases and J lost 2 bases. This CDR3 comprises 16 residues. The CDR3 spells CASSLGGTANNYGYTF. CDR3 coding DNA: TGCGCCAGCAGCTTGGGGGGGACAGCTAACAACTATGGCTACACCTTC.

This chain joins TRBV10-3 and TRBJ2-5, with 8 nucleotides matching TRBD2. The CDR3 is 13 amino acids. Trimming cost V 11 bases and J 0 bases; bases outside gene matches: 5. Germline CDR1 is ENHRY and CDR2 is SYGVKD. The CDR3 reads CAGGGGYQETQYF. The CDR3 DNA reads as TGTGCCGGGGGCGGGGGGTACCAAGAGACCCAGTACTTC.

Worth noting for this clone: In the same sample, other DNA sequences code for this CDR3. The rearrangement uses TRBV9 and TRBJ2-1; D might be TRBD2 (5 bases). CDR1 and CDR2 from the germline V gene are SGDLS and YYNGEE. The CDR3 sequence is 15 residues long. The V end lost 2 bases, the J end lost 7 bases, and 16 bases lay between the germline ends. The CDR3 DNA sequence: TGTGCCAGCAGCGTCAGCGGAAGCGTCCAGAATGAGCAGTTCTTC. Its translation: CASSVSGSVQNEQFF.

This clone was observed a few times. The gene calls are TRBV5-3 and TRBJ1-1; the match to TRBD1 covers 11 bases. TRBV5-3 is noted as an ORF with a role that remains uncertain. The CDR3 loop spans 14 amino acids. V lost 4 bases to trimming and J lost 11 bases; unmatched junction nucleotides: 10. The CDR3 nucleotides read TGTGCCAGAAGCCCAAGAGGGACAGGGGGAACGGCTTTCTTT. Translating gives CARSPRGTGGTAFF.

The chain carries TRBV3-1 (or the pseudogene TRBV3-2) and TRBJ2-5; no reliable D call. V gave up 4 bases and J gave up 2 bases, with 5 bases separating them. Germline V gene data show CDR1 as LGHDT and CDR2 as YNNKEL (reference sequence). The CDR3 covers 12 residues. CDR3 nucleotide sequence: TGTGCCAGCAGCCCTTTACAAGAGACCCAGTACTTC. Its protein product is CASSPLQETQYF.

The CDR3 reads CASSQEGGQGIEQFF. CDR3 nucleotide sequence: TGCGCCAGCAGCCAAGAGGGAGGACAGGGTATTGAGCAGTTCTTC. The chain employs TRBV4-1 and TRBJ2-1; 8 bases are a match to TRBD1. Germline trimming cut 0 bases from V and 9 bases from J; bases unmatched to any gene: 7. This CDR3 is 15 amino acids long. Germline CDR1 MGHRA, CDR2 YSYEKL.